This T cell receptor (beta chain) was profiled in a study of beta chain features in type 1 diabetes. This CDR3 comprises 14 residues. Between the trimmed V and J ends, which lost 1 base and 1 base, there was a span of 8 bases. Looked up from germline, CDR1 is SGHNT and CDR2 is YYREEE (reference sequence). This clone was counted only a few times. The antigen is not known. Every bit of the isolated RNA underwent reverse transcription, so sequencing read expressed TCRB transcripts. Only in-frame clones appear in the TCRdb table, and some are missing; sequencing was by immunoSEQ multiplex PCR. Of about 650,000 clones detected, around 12% appear once; the ten largest clones hold around 0.12%. About 120 mL of blood, on average, came from one heparinised draw per donor. Findings of the study overall: Shorter TCRB CDR3s, moderately but significantly so, marked every one of the four CD4+ subsets in Type 1 diabetes patients. Patients showed naive, central memory and Treg TCRB repertoires that appeared more similar than those of healthy donors.

This receptor was taken from a man aged 25-45 years with type 1 diabetes. V and J are TRBV5-4 and TRBJ1-1, with unresolved D. The sample was naive CD4+ T cells from blood. In DNA form, the CDR3 reads TGTGCCAGCAGCTTGAGTCAGGCGAACACTGAAGCTTTCTTT. Translated: CASSLSQANTEAFF.